This note documents a single T cell receptor beta chain sequence. Its antigen is still unknown. The V end lost 5 bases, the J end lost 5 bases, and 21 bases lay between the germline ends. Germline-derived CDR1 and CDR2 are LNHDA and SQIVND (reference sequence). This CDR3 has 16 residues. This entry comes from a study of tumor-infiltrating lymphocytes in localized non-small cell lung cancer. Study information: From each patient, both tumor and uninvolved lung, non-adjacent to tumor, were sampled.

Study findings and constraints: Different pieces of the same tissue were used for each assay. T-cell fraction did not differ between immunotypes IM1 and IM2. Recurrence-free survival showed no association with tumor T-cell fraction.

Here immunoSEQ multiplex PCR was the method, and the copy in TCRdb shows in-frame clones only, minus some. Of 12,000 or so clones listed, around 80% are singletons. This clonotype was obtained from a human donor with non-small cell lung cancer. The chain couples TRBV19 to TRBJ2-5; D is unclear. The sequencing input was lung tumor tissue. This CDR3 reads CASSEFDSTFGETQYF. The CDR3 coding sequence is TGTGCCAGTAGTGAATTTGACTCGACTTTTGGGGAGACCCAGTACTTC.